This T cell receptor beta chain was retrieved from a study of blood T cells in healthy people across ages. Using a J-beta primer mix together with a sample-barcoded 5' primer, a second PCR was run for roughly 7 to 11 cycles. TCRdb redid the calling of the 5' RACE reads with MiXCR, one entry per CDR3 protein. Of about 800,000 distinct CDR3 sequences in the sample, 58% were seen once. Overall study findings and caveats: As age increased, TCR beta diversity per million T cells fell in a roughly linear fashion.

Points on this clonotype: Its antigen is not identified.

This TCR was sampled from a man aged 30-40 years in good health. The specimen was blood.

The CDR3 DNA is TGTGCCAGCAGCCCCTCGAGGAATCTCGAGACCCAGTACTTC. Amino acids: CASSPSRNLETQYF. The chain couples TRBV11-1 to TRBJ2-5; D remains ambiguous. V was pared by 5 bases and J by 5 bases, with 15 bases between. CDR3 size: 14 residues. Germline CDR1 and CDR2: SGHAT and FQDESV (reference sequence). The whole variable domain, filled in from reference TRBV11-1 and TRBJ2-5, reads EAEVAQSPRYKITEKSQAVAFWCDPISGHATLYWYRQILGQGPELLVQFQDESVVDDSQLPKDRFSAERLKGVDSTLKIQPAELGDSAMYLCASSPSRNLETQYFGPGTRLLVL.